These T cell receptor beta chains were read from a single sample in a study of control samples from healthy donors and cancer patients. Only in-frame clones appear in the TCRdb table, and some are missing; sequencing was by immunoSEQ multiplex PCR. The data contain roughly 21,000 clones, 84% of them seen just once; the ten biggest clones take up approximately 25%. Specimen: PBMCs. All receptors come from a man in his fifties or sixties with colorectal cancer. CDR3s include the opening cysteine and the closing phenylalanine or tryptophan. The D gene is left open where the match is weak. For some rows the clone size is stated as once, few or many, or as a class when expanded; others skip it.

clone size	D gene	J gene	V gene	CDR3 length	CDR3 protein	CDR3 DNA
.	.	TRBJ1-6	TRBV15	15	CATSPNPGADSPLHF	TGTGCCACCAGTCCTAACCCGGGGGCGGATTCACCCCTCCACTTT
.	.	TRBJ2-1	TRBV4-1	16	CASSQERTLQFNEQFF	TGCGCCAGCAGCCAAGAGAGGACCCTACAGTTCAATGAGCAGTTCTTC
.	.	TRBJ1-2	TRBV2	12	CASSPRVGGYTF	TGTGCCAGCAGTCCAAGGGTGGGGGGCTACACCTTC
.	.	TRBJ2-3	TRBV7-9	16	CASSHVDPAPGDTQYF	TGTGCCAGCAGCCACGTAGATCCCGCCCCGGGTGATACGCAGTATTTT
.	.	TRBJ1-2	TRBV5-1	14	CASSLVDRESGYTF	TGCGCCAGCAGCTTGGTGGATAGGGAGTCTGGCTACACCTTC
.	.	TRBJ2-4	TRBV10-3	17	CAISESGFDRTKNIQYF	TGTGCCATCAGTGAGTCGGGATTTGACAGAACCAAAAACATTCAGTACTTC
.	.	TRBJ1-2	TRBV5-1	13	CASSDELNYGYTF	TGCGCCAGCAGCGACGAACTAAACTATGGCTACACCTTC
.	.	TRBJ1-2	TRBV7-2	13	CASSLNRGTGYTF	TGTGCCAGCAGCTTAAATCGGGGGACTGGCTACACCTTC
.	TRBD1	TRBJ1-2	TRBV7-2	16	CASNAYGGQGLGGYTF	TGTGCCAGCAACGCATACGGGGGACAGGGGTTGGGTGGCTACACCTTC
.	.	TRBJ1-2	TRBV18	13	CASSPDRNYGYTF	TGTGCCAGCTCACCGGATAGAAACTATGGCTACACCTTC
.	.	TRBJ2-7	TRBV5-1	14	CATKGTLGAYEQYF	TGCGCCACTAAGGGCACCCTCGGAGCCTACGAGCAGTACTTC
.	TRBD1	TRBJ2-5	TRBV7-2	14	CASSSDRGLETQYF	TGTGCCAGCAGCTCGGACAGGGGGCTAGAGACCCAGTACTTC
.	TRBD1	TRBJ1-2	TRBV2	14	CASSRQGADYGYTF	TGTGCCAGCAGTAGACAGGGCGCCGACTATGGCTACACCTTC
once	.	TRBJ1-2	TRBV19	15	CASSPGTFFSYGYTF	TGTGCCAGTAGTCCTGGGACGTTTTTTTCCTATGGCTACACCTTC
.	.	TRBJ1-1	TRBV5-4	15	CASSSRTGQNTEAFF	TGTGCCAGCAGCTCCCGGACCGGGCAGAACACTGAAGCTTTCTTT
.	.	TRBJ1-1	TRBV24-1	16	CATSDSGPGAHLKLSF	.
.	.	TRBJ1-2	TRBV6-5	13	CASSLEANYGYTF	TGTGCCAGCAGCCTCGAGGCTAACTATGGCTACACCTTC
.	.	TRBJ1-4	TRBV11-2	13	CASSLTTNEKLFF	TGTGCCAGCAGCTTAACAACTAATGAAAAACTGTTTTTT
few	.	TRBJ2-5	TRBV19	11	CASSGRKTQYF	TGTGCCAGTAGTGGTAGAAAGACCCAGTACTTC
.	.	TRBJ1-5	TRBV6-2/TRBV6-3	15	CASSYSPGRNQPQHF	TGTGCCAGCAGTTACTCACCGGGGCGGAATCAGCCCCAGCATTTT
.	.	TRBJ1-2	TRBV3-1/TRBV3-2	16	CASSQVVDRRVYGYTF	TGTGCCAGCAGCCAAGTAGTCGATCGTCGGGTTTATGGCTACACCTTC
.	.	TRBJ2-3	TRBV5-4	13	CASSLEGGDTQYF	TGTGCCAGCAGCTTGGAGGGGGGAGATACGCAGTATTTT
.	.	TRBJ2-2	TRBV6-5	15	CASRPARGAGGELFF	TGTGCCAGCAGACCTGCCAGGGGGGCGGGCGGGGAGCTGTTTTTT
few	.	TRBJ2-3	TRBV2	15	CASSAQQAYTDTQYF	TGTGCCAGCAGTGCCCAGCAGGCGTACACAGATACGCAGTATTTT
.	.	TRBJ1-1	TRBV2	16	CASSVPRDRPNTEAFF	TGTGCCAGCAGTGTCCCCCGCGACAGGCCGAACACTGAAGCTTTCTTT
.	.	TRBJ2-7	TRBV11-2	14	CASSLEQLQSKQYF	TGTGCCAGCAGCTTAGAACAGCTCCAGAGTAAGCAGTACTTC
.	TRBD2	TRBJ2-7	TRBV3-1/TRBV3-2	14	CASSRELAAYEQYF	TGTGCCAGCAGCCGTGAACTAGCGGCGTACGAGCAGTACTTC
.	.	TRBJ1-1	TRBV27	13	CASSLYRDTEAFF	TGTGCCAGCAGTTTGTACAGAGACACTGAAGCTTTCTTT
.	.	TRBJ2-2	TRBV4-3	15	CASSQEGFRAGELFF	TGCGCCAGCAGCCAAGAGGGGTTTCGGGCCGGGGAGCTGTTTTTT
.	TRBD1	TRBJ1-1	TRBV5-4	15	CAGISAGQGNTEAFF	TGTGCCGGAATCTCGGCGGGACAGGGGAACACTGAAGCTTTCTTT
.	.	TRBJ1-2	TRBV7-2	17	CASSLGSGASALYGYTF	TGTGCCAGCAGCTTAGGTTCTGGCGCTTCGGCCCTTTATGGCTACACCTTC
.	.	TRBJ2-3	TRBV7-2	15	CASSLSLTSTDTQYF	TGTGCCAGCAGCTTGTCTCTCACTAGCACAGATACGCAGTATTTT
.	TRBD1	TRBJ2-2	TRBV5-5	16	CASSSRTGGETGELFF	TGTGCCAGCAGCTCAAGGACAGGGGGCGAAACCGGGGAGCTGTTTTTT
once	.	TRBJ2-1	TRBV2	14	CASGVLSSYNEQFF	TGTGCCAGCGGGGTCTTGAGCTCCTACAATGAGCAGTTCTTC
.	.	TRBJ1-1	TRBV6-1	15	CASSERVRGNTEAFF	TGTGCCAGCAGTGAAAGGGTGAGGGGGAACACTGAAGCTTTCTTT
.	.	TRBJ1-1	TRBV23-1	14	CASSQLDEGAEAFF	TGCGCCAGCAGTCAGTTGGATGAGGGAGCTGAAGCTTTCTTT
few	.	TRBJ2-2	TRBV3-1/TRBV3-2	14	CASIPRANTGELFF	TGTGCCAGCATCCCCAGGGCGAACACCGGGGAGCTGTTTTTT
.	TRBD1	TRBJ1-4	TRBV19	15	CASRRWTGGFEKLFF	TGTGCCAGTAGGAGGTGGACAGGGGGTTTCGAAAAACTGTTTTTT
.	.	TRBJ1-5	TRBV2	15	CASTGALGENQPQHF	TGTGCCAGCACTGGGGCCCTCGGTGAGAATCAGCCCCAGCATTTT
.	.	TRBJ1-2	TRBV5-8	13	CASSLQEGYGYTF	TGTGCCAGCAGCTTGCAGGAAGGCTATGGCTACACCTTC
.	.	TRBJ1-5	TRBV6-1	15	CAATQGSLGNQPQHF	TGTGCCGCCACCCAGGGGTCCCTGGGCAATCAGCCCCAGCATTTT
once	TRBD1	TRBJ2-2	TRBV18	15	CASSPRDSNTGELFF	TGTGCCAGCTCACCTAGGGACAGCAACACCGGGGAGCTGTTTTTT
.	.	TRBJ1-2	TRBV19	16	CASSIGGLGTNYGYTF	TGTGCCAGTAGTATCGGGGGGCTTGGGACCAACTATGGCTACACCTTC
.	.	TRBJ2-6	TRBV10-3	14	CAISEDTGANVLTF	TGTGCCATCAGTGAAGATACTGGGGCCAACGTCCTGACTTTC
.	.	TRBJ2-3	TRBV2	13	CASSRGLPDTQYF	TGTGCCAGCAGCCGTGGACTTCCAGATACGCAGTATTTT
once	.	TRBJ1-5	TRBV30	14	CAWSGGLSNQPQHF	TGTGCCTGGAGTGGCGGACTAAGCAATCAGCCCCAGCATTTT
.	.	TRBJ2-1	TRBV19	13	CASSQSSYNEQFF	TGTGCCAGTAGCCAGAGCTCCTACAATGAGCAGTTCTTC
.	.	TRBJ2-7	TRBV30	13	CACGQRTSYEQYF	TGTGCCTGTGGACAGAGGACTTCCTACGAGCAGTACTTC
.	.	TRBJ2-7	TRBV10-3	14	CASGETASSYEQYF	TGTGCCTCAGGGGAGACAGCTAGTTCCTACGAGCAGTACTTC
.	.	TRBJ2-4	TRBV4-1	16	CASSQSGDLAKNIQYF	TGCGCCAGCAGCCAGTCAGGGGACCTAGCCAAAAACATTCAGTACTTC
.	.	TRBJ1-1	TRBV6-5	13	CASSQTQNTEAFF	TGTGCCAGCAGTCAAACACAGAACACTGAAGCTTTCTTT
.	TRBD2	TRBJ2-7	TRBV18	16	CASSPPTTSGSYEQYF	TGTGCCAGCTCACCACCGACGACTAGCGGCTCCTACGAGCAGTACTTC
.	.	TRBJ1-1	TRBV5-1	15	CASRADSKGNTEAFF	TGCGCCAGCAGGGCGGACTCAAAAGGGAACACTGAAGCTTTCTTT
.	.	TRBJ1-3	TRBV20-1	11	CSAWGGNTIYF	TGCAGTGCTTGGGGGGGAAACACCATATATTTT
.	.	TRBJ2-7	TRBV10-1	16	CASSEGSDRFSYEQYF	TGCGCCAGCAGTGAAGGCTCCGACAGGTTCTCCTACGAGCAGTACTTC
.	TRBD1	TRBJ1-6	TRBV30	15	CAWRDRDRYNSPLHF	TGTGCCTGGAGGGACCGGGACAGATATAATTCACCCCTCCACTTT
.	.	TRBJ1-3	TRBV9	15	CASSVAADSGNTIYF	TGTGCCAGCAGCGTAGCGGCAGACTCTGGAAACACCATATATTTT
once	.	TRBJ1-2	TRBV6-5	15	CASSYLQYGNYGYTF	TGTGCCAGCAGTTACTTGCAGTACGGCAACTATGGCTACACCTTC
.	TRBD1	TRBJ1-1	TRBV6-2/TRBV6-3	14	CASSTRTGGTEAFF	TGTGCCAGCAGTACGCGGACAGGGGGGACTGAAGCTTTCTTT
once	.	TRBJ2-6	TRBV29-1	16	CSVARRTPSGANVLTF	TGCAGCGTTGCTCGGCGGACGCCCTCTGGGGCCAACGTCCTGACTTTC